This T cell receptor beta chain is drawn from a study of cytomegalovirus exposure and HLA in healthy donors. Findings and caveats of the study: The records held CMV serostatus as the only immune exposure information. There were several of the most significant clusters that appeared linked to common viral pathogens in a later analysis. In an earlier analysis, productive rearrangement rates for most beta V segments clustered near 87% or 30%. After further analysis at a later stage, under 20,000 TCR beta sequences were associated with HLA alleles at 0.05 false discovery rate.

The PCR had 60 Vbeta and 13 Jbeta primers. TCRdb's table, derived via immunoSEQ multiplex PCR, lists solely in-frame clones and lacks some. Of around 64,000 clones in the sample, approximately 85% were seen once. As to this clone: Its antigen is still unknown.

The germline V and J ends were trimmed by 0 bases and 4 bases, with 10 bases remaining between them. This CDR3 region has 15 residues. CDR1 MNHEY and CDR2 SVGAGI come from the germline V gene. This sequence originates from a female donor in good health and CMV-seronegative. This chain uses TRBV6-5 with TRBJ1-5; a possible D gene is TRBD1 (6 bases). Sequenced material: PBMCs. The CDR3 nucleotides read TGTGCCAGCAGTTACTCTTGGACAGAGAATCAGCCCCAGCATTTT. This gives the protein CASSYSWTENQPQHF.